This TCR beta chain was captured in a study of T-cell reconstitution after alpha-beta-depleted transplantation in children. The CDR3 runs 14 residues. V lost 1 base and J lost 4, with 11 bases in between. CDR1 SGHAT and CDR2 FQNNGV come from the germline V gene. This sample's TCRbeta library carried unique molecular identifier barcodes. TCRdb re-called the PCR reads through MiXCR, storing one row per CDR3 protein. This table holds 150,000 to 250,000 distinct CDR3 sequences, about 14% found once. This clonotype occurred many times. The sequence was collected from a human donor who donated a stem cell graft to a child with acute lymphoblastic leukemia. This specimen was PBMCs from the stem cell graft donor, taken from the stem cell graft. This chain links TRBV11-2 with TRBJ2-7; no definite D call. This CDR3 is CASSLALNTYEQYF. CDR3 DNA: TGTGCCAGCAGCTTAGCACTGAATACGTACGAGCAGTACTTC.